The 29 T cell receptor beta chains reported below all come from one sample, sequenced in a study of blood T cells in healthy people across ages. Then a second PCR, running roughly 7 to 11 cycles, was carried out with a sample-barcoded 5' primer and a J-beta primer mix. One entry per CDR3 protein, called by TCRdb with MiXCR from the 5' RACE reads. Of fewer than 700,000 distinct CDR3 sequences listed, about 45% are singletons. Sample: blood. These receptors were obtained from a man older than 75 in good health.

The chain recombines TRBV24-1 with TRBJ2-1; the match to TRBD2 covers 9 bases. The CDR3 is made up of 16 amino acids. J lost 7 bases, V lost 0 bases, and 6 bases had no gene match. Germline V gene sequence: CDR1 KGHDR, CDR2 SFDVKD. The CDR3 DNA is TGTGCCACCAGTGATTTGAGGGCGGGAGGGAGGAATGAGCAGTTCTTC. Translated, it gives CATSDLRAGGRNEQFF.

The genes are TRBV20-1 and TRBJ1-5; 8 bases match TRBD1. The CDR3 consists of 11 residues. The germline V gene encodes CDR1 DFQATT and CDR2 SNEGSKA (reference sequence). The junction had 5 bases not matched to a gene; V was cut back by 4 bases and J by 12 bases. CDR3 nucleotides: TGCAGTGCTAAACCGGGACAGGTCCAGCATTTT. Protein sequence: CSAKPGQVQHF.

This chain uses TRBV5-6 with TRBJ2-7, with 7 bases identical to TRBD1. The J call could be wrong; TRBJ2-5 is a better fit for the DNA end. The germline V gene has CDR1 SGHDT and CDR2 YYEEEE. This CDR3 contains 15 residues. The CDR3 nucleotides read TGTGCCAGCAGCACCTTAAGGGGGCGGGCGGAGACCCAGTACTTC. It is translated as CASSTLRGRAETQYF.

The rearrangement links TRBV15 to TRBJ2-7; D remains ambiguous. The CDR3 covers 15 residues. Looked up from germline, CDR1 is LNHNV and CDR2 is YYDKDF (reference sequence). The V end lost 0 bases, the J end lost 0 bases, and 9 bases lay between the germline ends. The CDR3 DNA reads TGTGCCACCAGCAGAGAGGGTCAGCACTCCTACGAGCAGTACTTC. The encoded protein is CATSREGQHSYEQYF.

The chain joins TRBV11-2 to TRBJ2-1; 11 nucleotides match TRBD2. The V gene's germline CDR1 is SGHAT and CDR2 FQNNGV. Unmatched junction bases numbered 4, after V lost 1 base and J lost 2 bases. CDR3 length equals 17 residues. The CDR3 spells CASSLAPTSGTYNEQFF. The CDR3 DNA reads as TGTGCCAGCAGCTTAGCCCCGACTAGCGGGACCTACAATGAGCAGTTCTTC.

In its sample, this clonotype was seen a few times. This CDR3 reads CSASASYEQYF. The DNA for the CDR3 is TGCAGTGCTAGTGCATCCTACGAGCAGTACTTC. V usage is TRBV20-1 and J usage is TRBJ2-5; no definite D call. With the DNA end fitting TRBJ2-7 better, the J assignment may be wrong. Germline V gene data show CDR1 as DFQATT and CDR2 as SNEGSKA (reference sequence). CDR3 length: 11 amino acids.

J is TRBJ2-7 and V is TRBV6-5, with 8 positions matching TRBD1. CDR1 is MNHEY, CDR2 SVGAGI, per germline. V shed 4 bases and J 2 bases; nucleotides not matched to a gene: 4. The CDR3 has 14 residues. The CDR3 DNA follows: TGTGCCAGCAGTTGGGACAGGATCCCCTACGAGCAGTACTTC. Amino acids: CASSWDRIPYEQYF.

The chain employs TRBV11-2 and TRBJ1-2; 7 nucleotides align to TRBD1. This CDR3 has 16 residues. CDR1 is SGHAT, CDR2 FQNNGV, per germline. V trimming: 5 bases; J trimming: 6 bases; junction bases outside the gene matches: 15. CDR3 amino acids: CASSPIGTGARDGYTF. The CDR3 DNA follows: TGTGCCAGCAGCCCGATCGGAACAGGGGCTCGGGATGGCTACACCTTC.

Note on this clonotype: At one end the junction does not follow the germline gene, possibly because of a read error. The gene calls are TRBV7-2 and TRBJ2-7; D remains ambiguous. Germline V gene data show CDR1 as SGHTA and CDR2 as FQGNSA. The CDR3 length is 14 residues. The chain's CDR3 is CAGSSIGTPVLQYF. The CDR3 nucleotides read TGTGCCGGCAGCTCGATAGGAACTCCGGTACTCCAGTACTTC.

This chain uses TRBV12-3 or TRBV12-4 with TRBJ2-5; no definite D call. Trimming shortened V by 4 bases and J by 1 base, and 7 bases separated the two germline ends. This CDR3 has 13 residues. The CDR3 loop reads CASSWTTQETQYF. The CDR3 nucleotides are TGTGCCAGCAGTTGGACGACCCAAGAGACCCAGTACTTC.

This clonotype was counted between two and nine times. The chain couples TRBV6-6 to TRBJ1-5; unclear D gene. This CDR3 has 15 residues. CDR1 MNHNY and CDR2 SVGAGI come from the germline V gene (reference sequence). V was shortened by 7 bases and J by 3 bases, with 16 bases between the two germline ends. DNA for the CDR3: TGTGCCAGCACCAAACGCGGATTAAACAATCAGCCCCAGCATTTT. As protein: CASTKRGLNNQPQHF.

This chain uses TRBV7-2 with TRBJ1-5, with D possibly TRBD1 on 5 matching bases. Deletions cut 1 base from V and 0 bases from J, with 7 bases between. Germline-derived CDR1 and CDR2 are SGHTA and FQGNSA. This CDR3 has 15 amino acids. The CDR3 reads CASSLVGGSNQPQHF. In DNA form, the CDR3 reads TGTGCCAGCAGCTTAGTCGGGGGTAGCAATCAGCCCCAGCATTTT.

CDR3 sequence reads: CSAYSPNQPQHF. For the CDR3, the DNA is TGCAGTGCTTATAGCCCCAACCAGCCCCAGCATTTT. This chain links TRBV20-1 with TRBJ1-5; D ambiguous. The V gene's germline CDR1 is DFQATT and CDR2 SNEGSKA (reference sequence). This CDR3 has 12 amino acids. V gave up 5 bases and J gave up 7 bases, with 12 bases separating them.

This clonotype was recorded a few times. The J gene is TRBJ1-1, the V gene TRBV29-1, with D possibly matching TRBD1 (6 bases). Trimming shortened V by 6 bases and J by 1 base, and 12 bases separated the two germline ends. The CDR3 sequence is 13 residues long. Germline V gene lookup returns CDR1 SQVTM and CDR2 ANQGSEA. The CDR3 DNA sequence: TGCAGCGTCACAGGGTTGGCGAACACTGAAGCTTTCTTT. Its translation is CSVTGLANTEAFF.

As to this clonotype: One junction end disagrees with the germline gene, perhaps due to a read error. The chain joins TRBV6-5 to TRBJ2-1, with D possibly matching TRBD2 (7 bases). The closer fit of TRBJ2-7 to the DNA end suggests the J call may be wrong. This CDR3 has 15 amino acids. CDR1 is MNHEY, CDR2 SVGAGI, per germline. CDR3 DNA: TGTGTCAGCACTAGGGGGGGGATCTCCTACAATGAGCAGTACTTC. It is translated as CVSTRGGISYNEQYF.

This clonotype was seen a handful of times. V and J are TRBV2 and TRBJ2-4; TRBD2 matches 11 bases. Unmatched junction bases numbered 8, after V lost 7 bases and J lost 3 bases. Germline V gives CDR1 SNHLY, CDR2 FYNNEI. This CDR3 has 16 amino acids. This CDR3 reads CASTHSLAGDKNIQYF. Written as DNA, the CDR3 is TGTGCCAGCACCCATTCACTAGCGGGAGACAAAAACATTCAGTACTTC.

The rearrangement links TRBV29-1 to TRBJ1-6; TRBD1 aligns across 7 bases. Per the germline V gene, CDR1 is SQVTM and CDR2 is ANQGSEA. This CDR3 spans 15 amino acids. The ends lost 5 bases at V and 6 bases at J; junction bases unmatched: 10. In DNA, the CDR3 is TGCAGCGTTATTATCGACAGGGACCTTAATTCACCCCTCCACTTT. This sequence encodes CSVIIDRDLNSPLHF. The complete variable domain, with remaining parts taken from reference TRBV29-1 and TRBJ1-6, reads SAVISQKPSRDICQRGTSLTIQCQVDSQVTMMFWYRQQPGQSLTLIATANQGSEATYESGFVIDKFPISRPNLTFSTLTVSNMSPEDSSIYLCSVIIDRDLNSPLHFGNGTRLTVT.

The V and J genes are TRBV7-9 and TRBJ1-4; 9 nucleotides line up with TRBD1. This CDR3 region has 15 residues. The germline gives CDR1 SEHNR, CDR2 FQNEAQ (reference sequence). Trimming took 5 bases from V and 7 from J; bases not matched to a gene: 8. The DNA for the CDR3 is TGTGCCAGCAGCCCGCGCGGGACAGGGCTTGAAAAACTGTTTTTT. Protein sequence: CASSPRGTGLEKLFF.

The table lists this clonotype with a count of one. J is TRBJ1-1 and V is TRBV29-1; D perhaps matches TRBD1 (6 bases). V dropped 4 bases and J dropped 0 bases, with 9 bases sitting between them. The CDR3 contains 13 residues. Germline values: CDR1 SQVTM, CDR2 ANQGSEA. The CDR3 DNA is TGCAGCGTTGGGAGGGGGGTGAACACTGAAGCTTTCTTT. Its protein is CSVGRGVNTEAFF.

The chain recombines TRBV7-2 with TRBJ2-3, with 7 bases matching TRBD2. Germline loops: CDR1 SGHTA, CDR2 FQGNSA. Trimming at V came to 3 bases and at J to 2 bases, leaving 5 bases not matched to a gene. The CDR3 has 15 amino acids. CDR3 DNA: TGTGCCAGCAGCTTGGGCGGGGGTGACACAGATACGCAGTATTTT. Its protein product is CASSLGGGDTDTQYF.

This clonotype was observed a few times. V usage is TRBV24-1 and J usage is TRBJ2-1; the D call may be TRBD1 or TRBD2 (5 bases each). The germline V gene has CDR1 KGHDR and CDR2 SFDVKD. The CDR3 sequence is 15 residues long. Trimming took off 5 bases at V and 0 bases at J, with 10 bases between the two ends. CDR3 coding DNA: TGTGCCACCAGTGTTTGGGGGACCTCCTACAATGAGCAGTTCTTC. Translation: CATSVWGTSYNEQFF.

This chain joins TRBV7-2 and TRBJ1-5, with a tentative D call TRBD1 (5 bases). The ends were cut back, 5 bases at V and 7 bases at J, with 18 bases in the middle. The germline gives CDR1 SGHTA, CDR2 FQGNSA. This CDR3 is 15 amino acids long. The CDR3 bases are TGTGCCAGCAGCCCGAGCTGGGGGATTGGGCAGCCCCAGCATTTT. Its translation: CASSPSWGIGQPQHF.

DNA of the CDR3: TGTGCCAGCAGCCAAGGCCGGGATAACTATGGCTACACCTTC. Encoded protein: CASSQGRDNYGYTF. V and J are TRBV3-1 and TRBJ1-2, with no clear D. CDR1 and CDR2 (germline): LGHDT, YNNKEL (reference sequence). Trimming shortened V by 1 base and J by 1 base, and 7 bases separated the two germline ends. This CDR3 is 14 amino acids long.

The V and J genes are TRBV3-1 and TRBJ1-6; D unresolved. Germline V CDR1 and CDR2: LGHDT, YNNKEL (reference sequence). V lost 0 bases, J lost 3 bases, and 15 bases lay in between. CDR3 length: 18 amino acids. CDR3 region: CASSQDVGGRGYNSPLHF. In nucleotides, the CDR3 is TGTGCCAGCAGCCAAGATGTGGGAGGGAGAGGCTATAATTCACCCCTCCACTTT.

This clonotype was detected a few times. The J gene is TRBJ2-7, the V gene TRBV7-2; 11 bases are shared with TRBD2. Germline V gene sequence: CDR1 SGHTA, CDR2 FQGNSA. The CDR3 contains 16 residues. The trim removed 4 bases at V and 0 bases at J, leaving 5 bases unmatched. The CDR3 reads CASSSLLAGVSYEQYF. The CDR3 bases are TGTGCCAGCAGCTCCTTACTAGCGGGAGTCTCCTACGAGCAGTACTTC.

V gene TRBV7-2 combines with J gene TRBJ2-5; 11 bases are shared with TRBD2. The CDR3 extends over 15 amino acids. Germline-derived CDR1 and CDR2 are SGHTA and FQGNSA. J lost 3 bases, V lost 0 bases, and 0 bases had no gene match. CDR3 sequence reads: CASSLASGREETQYF. CDR3 DNA sequence: TGTGCCAGCAGCTTAGCTAGCGGGAGGGAAGAGACCCAGTACTTC.

This sequence joins TRBV20-1 and TRBJ2-7, with D perhaps being TRBD1 or TRBD2 (5 bases each). The CDR3 length is 14 residues. Trimming removed 0 bases at V and 0 bases at J, with 9 bases between. Per germline, CDR1 DFQATT and CDR2 SNEGSKA (reference sequence). DNA of the CDR3: TGCAGTGCTAGAGACAAGGGGAGCTCCTACGAGCAGTACTTC. It is translated as CSARDKGSSYEQYF.

The rearrangement joins TRBV12-3 or TRBV12-4 to TRBJ1-4; D is unresolved. The CDR3 is 13 amino acids. V was shortened by 6 bases and J by 8 bases, with 13 bases between the two germline ends. CDR3 DNA sequence: TGTGCCAGCAGGGGAGACCCAGGAGAAAAACTGTTTTTT. It yields the protein CASRGDPGEKLFF.

This clonotype was seen a few times. This chain links TRBV9 with TRBJ2-2; no firm D call. The CDR3 is 14 amino acids. Germline assignment: CDR1 SGDLS and CDR2 YYNGEE. V shed 4 bases and J shed 8 bases, with 15 bases lying between them. CDR3 in amino acids: CASSPISQAGELFF. For the CDR3, the DNA is TGTGCCAGCAGCCCGATCAGCCAGGCAGGGGAGCTGTTTTTT.